The 9 T cell receptor beta chains below were found in one sample sequenced in a study of T cells in Graves' hyperthyroidism and ophthalmopathy (dated by TCRdb to the late 2010s). Library generation was performed with multiplex PCR. The data were produced on an Illumina HiSeq 2000. The TCR beta CDR3 regions were amplified from RNA transcripts. For the first round of RT-PCR on the TCR CDR3, the HTBI primer set was used together with the Qiagen OneStep RT-PCR kit. TCRdb reran the public reads through fastp at Q25 and MiXCR, keeping productive beta chains. Rows are unified per CDR3 protein, each entry keeping the most common DNA and genes. This sample holds 540,000 or so distinct CDR3 sequences; about 15% were observed only once. Of the sample, less than 9.5% falls within the top ten clones. The sample was blood. Source of these receptors: a woman aged 25 to 39 with Graves' hyperthyroidism.

This clonotype appeared many times. V gene TRBV20-1 combines with J gene TRBJ2-4, with D hard to call. The germline V gene encodes CDR1 DFQATT and CDR2 SNEGSKA (reference sequence). V was trimmed by 6 bases and J by 0 bases, leaving 12 bases between them. CDR3 length equals 14 residues. The DNA of the CDR3 is TGCAGTGCCCCCCCGGCCTCAGCCAAAAACATTCAGTACTTC. As protein: CSAPPASAKNIQYF.

The sample holds a few counts of this clonotype. V gene TRBV12-3 or TRBV12-4 combines with J gene TRBJ1-2, with D uncertain. The CDR3 has 13 amino acids. V was trimmed by 4 bases and J by 3 bases, leaving 9 bases between them. CDR3: CASSSEYHYGYTF. CDR3 bases: TGTGCCAGCAGTTCAGAATACCACTATGGCTACACCTTC.

This clonotype showed up just a few times. The rearrangement uses TRBV18 and TRBJ1-6; D call uncertain. The CDR3 consists of 16 residues. V was pared by 3 bases and J by 6 bases, with 15 bases between. Germline CDR1 reads KGHSH; CDR2 reads LQKENI. The CDR3 DNA reads as TGTGCCAGCTCACCTCAAGAGGGCCGAACTAATTCACCCCTCCACTTT. Its protein is CASSPQEGRTNSPLHF. The full variable domain, rest sourced from reference TRBV18 and TRBJ1-6, is NAGVMQNPRHLVRRRGQEARLRCSPMKGHSHVYWYRQLPEEGLKFMVYLQKENIIDESGMPKERFSAEFPKEGPSILRIQQVVRGDSAAYFCASSPQEGRTNSPLHFGNGTRLTVT.

V gene TRBV19 combines with J gene TRBJ2-1; the match to TRBD2 covers 9 bases. The germline CDR1 and CDR2 sequences are LNHDA and SQIVND (reference sequence). V trimming: 5 bases; J trimming: 0 bases; junction bases outside the gene matches: 8. The CDR3 contains 17 residues. The CDR3 coding sequence is TGTGCCAGTAGTCCAAGACTAGCGGTGAGCTCCTACAATGAGCAGTTCTTC. As protein: CASSPRLAVSSYNEQFF.

J is TRBJ1-5 and V is TRBV15; D perhaps matches TRBD1 (5 bases). Between the trimmed V and J ends, which lost 3 bases and 2 bases, there was a span of 20 bases. The length of the CDR3 is 18 residues. The germline V gene has CDR1 LNHNV and CDR2 YYDKDF (reference sequence). The CDR3 coding sequence is TGTGCCACCAGCAGGGCAAGACAGTTGAGTTGGGGCAATCAGCCCCAGCATTTT. Its translation: CATSRARQLSWGNQPQHF. Full variable domain (missing parts from reference TRBV15 and TRBJ1-5): DAMVIQNPRYQVTQFGKPVTLSCSQTLNHNVMYWYQQKSSQAPKLLFHYYDKDFNNEADTPDNFQSRRPNTSFCFLDIRSPGLGDTAMYLCATSRARQLSWGNQPQHFGDGTRLSIL.

Only a few counts were recorded for this clonotype. This sequence joins TRBV7-9 and TRBJ2-1, with D unclear. CDR3 length: 15 residues. The germline V gene has CDR1 SEHNR and CDR2 FQNEAQ (reference sequence). Trimming removed 1 base from V and 4 bases from J, with 11 bases in between. CDR3 in DNA: TGTGCCAGCAGCTTAGTCCGAAGTCAATACAATGAGCAGTTCTTC. Encoded protein: CASSLVRSQYNEQFF.

This clonotype was picked up many times. The chain recombines TRBV4-3 with TRBJ2-1, with D maybe TRBD2 (8 bases). The V gene's germline CDR1 is LGHNA and CDR2 YSLEER. V lost 0 bases, J lost 4 bases, and 16 bases lay in between. There are 17 residues in the CDR3. Written as DNA, the CDR3 is TGCGCCAGCAGCCAAGATCGGGGGGGACAGATTTACAATGAGCAGTTCTTC. Its translation is CASSQDRGGQIYNEQFF.

Ten or more counts support this clonotype. This chain connects TRBV11-3 to TRBJ2-1; the match to TRBD2 covers 7 bases. From germline, CDR1 is SGHNT and CDR2 YENEEA. This CDR3 has 15 amino acids. Losses at the gene ends were 5 bases for V and 7 bases for J; bases not matched to a gene: 11. The CDR3 here is CASSPGLGQGNEQFF. CDR3 coding DNA: TGTGCCAGCAGCCCTGGACTAGGGCAGGGTAATGAGCAGTTCTTC.

This clonotype was counted at least ten times. The chain employs TRBV7-9 and TRBJ2-6; 10 bases map to TRBD2. The germline V gene encodes CDR1 SEHNR and CDR2 FQNEAQ (reference sequence). The junction had 2 bases not matched to a gene; V was cut back by 3 bases and J by 0 bases. This CDR3 comprises 17 residues. In DNA, the CDR3 is TGTGCCAGCAGCTTGACTAGCGGGCGCTCTGGGGCCAACGTCCTGACTTTC. Its translation: CASSLTSGRSGANVLTF. Full variable domain (rest looked up from reference TRBV7-9 and TRBJ2-6): DTGVSQNPRHKITKRGQNVTFRCDPISEHNRLYWYRQTLGQGPEFLTYFQNEAQLEKSRLLSDRFSAERPKGSFSTLEIQRTEQGDSAMYLCASSLTSGRSGANVLTFGAGSRLTVL.